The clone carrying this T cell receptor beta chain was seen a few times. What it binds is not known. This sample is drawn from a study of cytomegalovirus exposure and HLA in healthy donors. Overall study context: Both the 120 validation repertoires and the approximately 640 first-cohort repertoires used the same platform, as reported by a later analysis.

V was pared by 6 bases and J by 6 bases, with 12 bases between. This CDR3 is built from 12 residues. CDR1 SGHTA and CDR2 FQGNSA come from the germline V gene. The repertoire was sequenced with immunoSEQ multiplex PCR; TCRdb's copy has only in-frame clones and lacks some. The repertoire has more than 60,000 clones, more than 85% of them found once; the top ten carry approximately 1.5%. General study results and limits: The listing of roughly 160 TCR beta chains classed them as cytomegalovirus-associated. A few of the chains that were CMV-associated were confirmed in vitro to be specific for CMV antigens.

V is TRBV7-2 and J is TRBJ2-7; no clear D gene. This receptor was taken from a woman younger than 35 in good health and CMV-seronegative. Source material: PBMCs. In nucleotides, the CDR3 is TGTGCCAGCAGTCGAAAGCGAGGCGAGCAGTACTTC. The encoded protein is CASSRKRGEQYF.